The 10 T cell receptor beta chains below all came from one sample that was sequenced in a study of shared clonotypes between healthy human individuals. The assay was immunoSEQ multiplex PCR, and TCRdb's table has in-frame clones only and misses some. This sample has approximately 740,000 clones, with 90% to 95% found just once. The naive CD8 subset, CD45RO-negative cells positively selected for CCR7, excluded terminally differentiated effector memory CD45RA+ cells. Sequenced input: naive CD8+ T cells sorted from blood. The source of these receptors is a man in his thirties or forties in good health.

CDR3 bases: TGTGCCAGCAGCCAGGAAGCAGGGGCGCCAACCTACGAGCAGTACTTC. Protein product: CASSQEAGAPTYEQYF. The genes are TRBV14 and TRBJ2-7, with TRBD1 as a possible D gene (6 bases). In germline, CDR1 is SGHDN, CDR2 FVKESK. Trimming took 3 bases from V and 2 from J, leaving 17 bases between them. The CDR3 length is 16 residues. The full variable domain, with the rest looked up from reference TRBV14 and TRBJ2-7, is EAGVTQFPSHSVIEKGQTVTLRCDPISGHDNLYWYRRVMGKEIKFLLHFVKESKQDESGMPNNRFLAERTGGTYSTLKVQPAELEDSGVYFCASSQEAGAPTYEQYFGPGTRLTVT.

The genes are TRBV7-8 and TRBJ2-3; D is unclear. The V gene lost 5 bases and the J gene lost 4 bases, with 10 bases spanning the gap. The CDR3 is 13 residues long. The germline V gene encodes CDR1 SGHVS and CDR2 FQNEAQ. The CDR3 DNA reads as TGTGCCAGCAGCCTCTTACACGCAGATACGCAGTATTTT. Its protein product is CASSLLHADTQYF.

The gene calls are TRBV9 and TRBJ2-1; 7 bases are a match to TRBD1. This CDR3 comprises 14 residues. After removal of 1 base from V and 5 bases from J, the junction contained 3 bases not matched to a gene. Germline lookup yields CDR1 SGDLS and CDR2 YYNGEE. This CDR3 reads CASSVQGENNEQFF. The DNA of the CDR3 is TGTGCCAGCAGCGTACAGGGGGAGAACAATGAGCAGTTCTTC.

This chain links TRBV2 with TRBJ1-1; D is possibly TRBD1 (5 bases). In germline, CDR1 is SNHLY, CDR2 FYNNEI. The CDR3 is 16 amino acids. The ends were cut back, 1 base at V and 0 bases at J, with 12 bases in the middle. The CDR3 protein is CASSEVGLDMNTEAFF. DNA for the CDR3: TGTGCCAGCAGTGAAGTTGGGTTGGACATGAACACTGAAGCTTTCTTT.

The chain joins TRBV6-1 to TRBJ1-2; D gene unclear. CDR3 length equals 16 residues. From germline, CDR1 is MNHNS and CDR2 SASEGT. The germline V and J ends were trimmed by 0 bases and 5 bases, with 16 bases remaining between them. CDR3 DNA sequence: TGTGCCAGCAGTGAAGCTATTAGGGCAACCAGTTATGGCTACACCTTC. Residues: CASSEAIRATSYGYTF.

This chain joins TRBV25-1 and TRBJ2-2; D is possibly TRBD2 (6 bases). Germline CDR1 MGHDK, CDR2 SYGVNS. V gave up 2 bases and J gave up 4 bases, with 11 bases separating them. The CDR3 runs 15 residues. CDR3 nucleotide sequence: TGTGCCAGCAGTGAACCGGGACTTTCCACCGGGGAGCTGTTTTTT. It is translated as CASSEPGLSTGELFF.

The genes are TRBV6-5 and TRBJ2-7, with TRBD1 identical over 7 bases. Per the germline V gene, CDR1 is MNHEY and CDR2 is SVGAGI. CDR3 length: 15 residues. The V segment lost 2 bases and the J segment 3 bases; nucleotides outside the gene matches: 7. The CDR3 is CASSYGTAAGYEQYF. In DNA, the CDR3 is TGTGCCAGCAGTTACGGGACAGCAGCCGGCTACGAGCAGTACTTC.

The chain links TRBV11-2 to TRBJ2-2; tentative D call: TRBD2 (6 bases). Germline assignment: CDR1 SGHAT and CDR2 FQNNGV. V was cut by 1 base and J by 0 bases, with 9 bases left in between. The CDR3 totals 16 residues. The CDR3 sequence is CASSLVLATNTGELFF. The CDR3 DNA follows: TGTGCCAGCAGCTTAGTCCTAGCGACGAACACCGGGGAGCTGTTTTTT.

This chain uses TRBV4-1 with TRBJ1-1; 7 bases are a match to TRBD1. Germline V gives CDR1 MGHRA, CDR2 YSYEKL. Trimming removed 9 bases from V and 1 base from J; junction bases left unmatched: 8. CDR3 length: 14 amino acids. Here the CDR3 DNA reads TGCGCCAGTAGCAGGGGGGTTGCGAACACTGAAGCTTTCTTT. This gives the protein CASSRGVANTEAFF.

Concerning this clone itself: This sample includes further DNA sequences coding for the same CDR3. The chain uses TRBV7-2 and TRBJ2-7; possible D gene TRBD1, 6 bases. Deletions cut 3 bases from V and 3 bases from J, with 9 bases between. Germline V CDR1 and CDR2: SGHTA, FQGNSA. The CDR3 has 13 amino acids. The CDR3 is CASSLDRSYEQYF. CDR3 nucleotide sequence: TGTGCCAGCAGCTTGGACAGAAGCTACGAGCAGTACTTC. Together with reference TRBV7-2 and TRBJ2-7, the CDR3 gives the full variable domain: GAGVSQSPSNKVTEKGKDVELRCDPISGHTALYWYRQSLGQGLEFLIYFQGNSAPDKSGLPSDRFSAERTGGSVSTLTIQRTQQEDSAVYLCASSLDRSYEQYFGPGTRLTVT.